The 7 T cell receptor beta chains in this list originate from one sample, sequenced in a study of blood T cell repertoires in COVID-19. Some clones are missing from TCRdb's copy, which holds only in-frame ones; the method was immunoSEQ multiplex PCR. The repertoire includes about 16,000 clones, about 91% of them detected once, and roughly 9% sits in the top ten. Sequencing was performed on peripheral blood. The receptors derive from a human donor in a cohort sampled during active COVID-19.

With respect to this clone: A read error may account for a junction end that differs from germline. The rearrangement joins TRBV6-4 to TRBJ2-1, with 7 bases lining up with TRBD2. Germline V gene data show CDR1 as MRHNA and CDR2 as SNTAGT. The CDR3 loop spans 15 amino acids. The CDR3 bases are TGTGCCGGCAGTGAATCGGCGGGAGACTACAATGAGCAGTTCTTC. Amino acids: CAGSESAGDYNEQFF.

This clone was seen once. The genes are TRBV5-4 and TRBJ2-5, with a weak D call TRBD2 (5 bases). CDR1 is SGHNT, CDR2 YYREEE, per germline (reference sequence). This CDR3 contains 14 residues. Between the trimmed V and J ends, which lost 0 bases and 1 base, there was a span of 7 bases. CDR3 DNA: TGTGCCAGCAGCTTGGGGGAGATCCAAGAGACCCAGTACTTC. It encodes CASSLGEIQETQYF.

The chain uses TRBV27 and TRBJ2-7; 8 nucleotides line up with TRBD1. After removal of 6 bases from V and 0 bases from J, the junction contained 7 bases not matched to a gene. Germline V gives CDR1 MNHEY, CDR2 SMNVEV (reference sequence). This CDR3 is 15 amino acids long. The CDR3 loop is CASRLSGTGSYEQYF. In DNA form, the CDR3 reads TGTGCCAGCAGACTCTCCGGGACAGGCTCCTACGAGCAGTACTTC.

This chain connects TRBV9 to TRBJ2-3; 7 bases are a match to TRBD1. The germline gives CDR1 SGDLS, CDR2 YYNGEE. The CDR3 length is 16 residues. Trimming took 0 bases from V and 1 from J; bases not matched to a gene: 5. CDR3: CASSVAGGEGTDTQYF. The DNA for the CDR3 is TGTGCCAGCAGCGTAGCAGGGGGAGAGGGCACAGATACGCAGTATTTT. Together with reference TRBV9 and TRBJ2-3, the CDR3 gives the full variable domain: DSGVTQTPKHLITATGQRVTLRCSPRSGDLSVYWYQQSLDQGLQFLIQYYNGEERAKGNILERFSAQQFPDLHSELNLSSLELGDSALYFCASSVAGGEGTDTQYFGPGTRLTVL.

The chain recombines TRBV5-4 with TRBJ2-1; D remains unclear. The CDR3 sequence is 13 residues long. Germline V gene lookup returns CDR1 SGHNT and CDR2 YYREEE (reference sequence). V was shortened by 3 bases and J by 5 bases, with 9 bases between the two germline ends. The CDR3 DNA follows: TGTGCCAGCAGCTCCCGACTCAACAATGAGCAGTTCTTC. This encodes CASSSRLNNEQFF. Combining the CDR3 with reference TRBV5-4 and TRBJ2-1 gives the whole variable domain ETGVTQSPTHLIKTRGQQVTLRCSSQSGHNTVSWYQQALGQGPQFIFQYYREEENGRGNFPPRFSGLQFPNYSSELNVNALELDDSALYLCASSSRLNNEQFFGPGTRLTVL.

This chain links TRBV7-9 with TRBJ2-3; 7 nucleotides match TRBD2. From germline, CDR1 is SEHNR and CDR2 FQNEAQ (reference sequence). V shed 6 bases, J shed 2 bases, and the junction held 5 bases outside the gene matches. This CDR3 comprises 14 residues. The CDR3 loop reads CASRQAGTTDTQYF. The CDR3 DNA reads TGTGCCAGCAGGCAAGCGGGAACCACAGATACGCAGTATTTT.

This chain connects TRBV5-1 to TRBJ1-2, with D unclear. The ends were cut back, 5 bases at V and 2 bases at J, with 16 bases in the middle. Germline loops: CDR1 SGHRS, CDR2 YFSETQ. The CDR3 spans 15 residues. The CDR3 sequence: CASRIGQNGNYGYTF. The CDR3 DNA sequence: TGCGCCAGCAGGATCGGTCAAAACGGGAACTATGGCTACACCTTC.